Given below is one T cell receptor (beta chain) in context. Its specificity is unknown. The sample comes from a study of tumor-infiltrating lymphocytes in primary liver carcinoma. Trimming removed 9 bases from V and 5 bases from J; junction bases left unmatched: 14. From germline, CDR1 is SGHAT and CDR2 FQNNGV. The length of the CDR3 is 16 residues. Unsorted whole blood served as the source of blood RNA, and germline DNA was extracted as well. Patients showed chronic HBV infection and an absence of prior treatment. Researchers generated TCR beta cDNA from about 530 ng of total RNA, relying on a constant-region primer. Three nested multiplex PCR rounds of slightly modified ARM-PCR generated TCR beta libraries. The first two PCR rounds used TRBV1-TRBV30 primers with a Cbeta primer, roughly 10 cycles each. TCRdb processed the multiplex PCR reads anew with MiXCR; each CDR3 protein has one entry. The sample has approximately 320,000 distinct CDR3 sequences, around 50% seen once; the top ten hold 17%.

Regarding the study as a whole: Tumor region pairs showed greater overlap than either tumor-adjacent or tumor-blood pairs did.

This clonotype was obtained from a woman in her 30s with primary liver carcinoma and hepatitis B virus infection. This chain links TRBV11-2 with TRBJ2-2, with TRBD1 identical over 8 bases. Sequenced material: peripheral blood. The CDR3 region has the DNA TGTGCCAGGAGCCGAGGACAGGGCGGGGATACCGGGGAGCTGTTTTTT. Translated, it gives CARSRGQGGDTGELFF.